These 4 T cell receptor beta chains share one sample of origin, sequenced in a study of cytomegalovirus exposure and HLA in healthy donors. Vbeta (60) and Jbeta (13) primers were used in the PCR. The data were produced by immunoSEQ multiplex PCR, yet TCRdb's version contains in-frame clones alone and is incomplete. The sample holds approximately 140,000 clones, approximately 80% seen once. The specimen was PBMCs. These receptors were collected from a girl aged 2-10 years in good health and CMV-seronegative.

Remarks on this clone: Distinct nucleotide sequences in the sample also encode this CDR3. CDR3 protein: CAWSRQGNQPQHF. In DNA form, the CDR3 reads TGTGCCTGGAGTCGACAGGGAAATCAGCCCCAGCATTTT. The rearrangement uses TRBV30 and TRBJ1-5; 7 positions agree with TRBD1. Germline assignment: CDR1 GTSNPN and CDR2 SVGIG (reference sequence). CDR3 length: 13 residues. V lost 2 bases to trimming and J lost 4 bases; unmatched junction nucleotides: 2.

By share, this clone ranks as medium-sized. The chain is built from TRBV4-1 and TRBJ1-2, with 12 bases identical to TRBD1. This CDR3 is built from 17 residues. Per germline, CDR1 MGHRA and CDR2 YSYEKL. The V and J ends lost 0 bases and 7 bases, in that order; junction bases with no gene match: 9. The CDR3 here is CASSQDLGTGGASGYTF. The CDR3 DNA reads TGCGCCAGCAGCCAAGATCTTGGGACAGGGGGCGCGAGTGGCTACACCTTC.

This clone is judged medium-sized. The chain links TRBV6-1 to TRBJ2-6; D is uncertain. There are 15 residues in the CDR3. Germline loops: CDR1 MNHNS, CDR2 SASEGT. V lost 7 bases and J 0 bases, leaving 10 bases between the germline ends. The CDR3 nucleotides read TGTGCCAGCACAACACAAGACTCTGGGGCCAACGTCCTGACTTTC. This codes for CASTTQDSGANVLTF.

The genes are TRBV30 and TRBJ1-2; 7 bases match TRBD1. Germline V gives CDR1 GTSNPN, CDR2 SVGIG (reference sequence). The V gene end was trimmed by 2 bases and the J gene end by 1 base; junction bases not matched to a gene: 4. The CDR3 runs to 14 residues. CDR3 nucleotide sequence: TGTGCCTGGAGTACAGGGGCGGGTAACTATGGCTACACCTTC. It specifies CAWSTGAGNYGYTF.